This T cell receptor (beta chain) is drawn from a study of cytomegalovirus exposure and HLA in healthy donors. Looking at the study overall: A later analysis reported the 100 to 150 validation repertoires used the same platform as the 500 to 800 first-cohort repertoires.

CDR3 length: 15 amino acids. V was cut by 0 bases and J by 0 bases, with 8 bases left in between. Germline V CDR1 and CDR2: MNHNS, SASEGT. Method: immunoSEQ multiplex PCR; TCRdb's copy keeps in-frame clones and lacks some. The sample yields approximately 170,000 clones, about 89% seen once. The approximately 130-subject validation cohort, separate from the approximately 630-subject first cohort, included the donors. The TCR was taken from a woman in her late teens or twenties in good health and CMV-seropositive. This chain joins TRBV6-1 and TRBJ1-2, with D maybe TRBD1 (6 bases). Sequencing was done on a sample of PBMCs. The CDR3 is CASSEADRTNYGYTF. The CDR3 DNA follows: TGTGCCAGCAGTGAAGCGGACAGAACTAACTATGGCTACACCTTC.